This TCR beta chain stems from a study of shared clonotypes between healthy human individuals. Whole-study context: The composition of the donors was a couple of women and a few men aged 18 to 49. Study outcomes and limitations: The small donor group covered limited genetic and exposure diversity.

Germline V gives CDR1 GTSNPN, CDR2 SVGIG (reference sequence). The V end was cut by 3 bases, the J end by 0 bases, with 12 bases between. This CDR3 is built from 15 residues. The protocol was immunoSEQ multiplex PCR, while the TCRdb copy is restricted to in-frame clones and leaves out a portion. The sample has roughly 86,000 clones, 68% seen once; the top ten hold 50%. In regard to this clone: Antigen: not known.

The clonotype comes from a man in his thirties or forties in good health. The sequencing input was memory CD8+ T cells sorted from blood. Subset reported: CD45RO+ cells pooled with CCR7-negative TemRA cells. The chain couples TRBV30 to TRBJ2-4; D is possibly TRBD1 (5 bases). CDR3 nucleotides: TGTGCCTGGAGACCGACAGACCTAGCCAAAAACATTCAGTACTTC. This codes for CAWRPTDLAKNIQYF.